This passage covers 21 T cell receptor beta chains from one sample sequenced in a study of blood T cell repertoires in COVID-19. Sequencing used immunoSEQ multiplex PCR; TCRdb keeps in-frame clones, though not all of them. The table shows more than 100,000 clones, with roughly 88% occurring only once. Sequencing was performed on peripheral blood. These receptors were obtained from a human donor in a cohort sampled during active COVID-19.

The chain recombines TRBV19 with TRBJ2-1; TRBD2 matches at 10 bases. Germline V CDR1 and CDR2: LNHDA, SQIVND (reference sequence). With 4 bases clipped from V and 7 bases from J, the junction kept 16 bases outside the gene matches. CDR3 size: 18 residues. CDR3 protein: CASSTSVMAAGGPNEQFF. As DNA, the CDR3 is TGTGCCAGTAGTACCTCGGTAATGGCAGCGGGAGGGCCGAATGAGCAGTTCTTC. Drawing the rest from reference TRBV19 and TRBJ2-1, the complete variable domain is DGGITQSPKYLFRKEGQNVTLSCEQNLNHDAMYWYRQDPGQGLRLIYYSQIVNDFQKGDIAEGYSVSREKKESFPLTVTSAQKNPTAFYLCASSTSVMAAGGPNEQFFGPGTRLTVL.

V usage is TRBV5-1 and J usage is TRBJ1-2, with D possibly being TRBD1 (5 bases). Trimming pared 0 bases from V and 6 bases from J, leaving 15 bases between. Germline V gene lookup returns CDR1 SGHRS and CDR2 YFSETQ. The CDR3 covers 15 residues. The CDR3 bases are TGCGCCAGCAGCTTGGCAGTAGGGCAGGGAAATGGCTACACCTTC. It specifies CASSLAVGQGNGYTF.

Remarks on this clone: One end of the junction fails to match germline, which may point to a read error. This chain links TRBV9 with TRBJ2-1, with TRBD1 identical over 10 bases. CDR1 SGDLS and CDR2 YYNGEE come from the germline V gene. The CDR3 is 15 amino acids. CDR3 sequence (DNA): TGTGCCAGCACCGTAGAGGACAGGGGGATCGATGAGCAGTTCTTC. Translated, it gives CASTVEDRGIDEQFF. Together with reference TRBV9 and TRBJ2-1, the CDR3 gives the full variable domain: DSGVTQTPKHLITATGQRVTLRCSPRSGDLSVYWYQQSLDQGLQFLIQYYNGEERAKGNILERFSAQQFPDLHSELNLSSLELGDSALYFCASTVEDRGIDEQFFGPGTRLTVL.

The rearrangement links TRBV7-9 to TRBJ2-7; TRBD2 agrees at 8 bases. Germline V lookup: CDR1 SEHNR, CDR2 FQNEAQ (reference sequence). The CDR3 length is 14 residues. Trimming took 5 bases from V and 3 from J; bases not matched to a gene: 6. The CDR3 region has the DNA TGTGCCAGCAGCCGGGGGGGTTCCTACTACGAGCAGTACTTC. Amino acids: CASSRGGSYYEQYF.

J is TRBJ1-5 and V is TRBV7-9; 7 bases match TRBD1. The CDR3 consists of 14 residues. Germline CDR1 reads SEHNR; CDR2 reads FQNEAQ (reference sequence). V gave up 5 bases and J gave up 3 bases; unmatched junction bases: 4. The DNA of the CDR3 is TGTGCCAGCAGCCCTACAGGGGACAATCAGCCCCAGCATTTT. It specifies CASSPTGDNQPQHF. Combining the CDR3 with reference TRBV7-9 and TRBJ1-5 gives the whole variable domain DTGVSQNPRHKITKRGQNVTFRCDPISEHNRLYWYRQTLGQGPEFLTYFQNEAQLEKSRLLSDRFSAERPKGSFSTLEIQRTEQGDSAMYLCASSPTGDNQPQHFGDGTRLSIL.

V gene TRBV7-8 combines with J gene TRBJ1-6; D is ambiguous. The CDR3 is made up of 15 amino acids. Germline lookup yields CDR1 SGHVS and CDR2 FQNEAQ. Deletions cut 3 bases from V and 5 bases from J, with 11 bases between. CDR3 sequence (DNA): TGTGCCAGCAGCTTTCAGCGACCCGATAATTCACCCCTCCACTTT. Its translation is CASSFQRPDNSPLHF.

This chain joins TRBV12-3 or TRBV12-4 and TRBJ1-2; 7 bases map to TRBD1. The CDR3 consists of 12 residues. Trimming at V came to 5 bases and at J to 10 bases, leaving 7 bases not matched to a gene. The CDR3 here is CASSLRQGAYTF. DNA of the CDR3: TGTGCCAGCAGTCTACGACAGGGAGCCTACACCTTC.

The rearrangement joins TRBV7-8 to TRBJ2-3; D remains ambiguous. Germline loops: CDR1 SGHVS, CDR2 FQNEAQ. CDR3 length equals 14 residues. V lost 2 bases to trimming and J lost 0 bases, with 6 bases between them. CDR3 in DNA: TGTGCCAGCAGCTTAAGCGAGAGCACAGATACGCAGTATTTT. Translation gives CASSLSESTDTQYF.

The V gene is TRBV25-1, the J gene TRBJ2-7; tentatively, D is TRBD1 (5 bases). The CDR3 totals 13 residues. Between the trimmed V and J ends, which lost 7 bases and 4 bases, there was a span of 14 bases. Germline CDR1 reads MGHDK; CDR2 reads SYGVNS. CDR3 region: CASTPGHYYEQYF. The CDR3 nucleotides read TGTGCCAGCACCCCCGGACACTATTACGAGCAGTACTTC.

The chain has TRBV15 and TRBJ1-1; the D gene is possibly TRBD1 (5 bases). The CDR3 contains 15 residues. The V and J ends lost 0 bases and 1 base respectively, with 9 bases between them. The V gene's germline CDR1 is LNHNV and CDR2 YYDKDF (reference sequence). The CDR3 is CATSRDRRGNTEAFF. Here the CDR3 DNA reads TGTGCCACCAGCAGAGATAGGAGGGGGAACACTGAAGCTTTCTTT.

V gene TRBV30 combines with J gene TRBJ1-1; 11 bases are shared with TRBD1. Losses at the gene ends were 5 bases for V and 10 bases for J; bases not matched to a gene: 6. Germline V gene lookup returns CDR1 GTSNPN and CDR2 SVGIG (reference sequence). The CDR3 is made up of 12 amino acids. The CDR3 nucleotides read TGTGCCTGGGGGACAGGGGGGACTAGAGCTTTCTTT. Amino acids: CAWGTGGTRAFF.

This chain uses TRBV4-2 with TRBJ2-3; D possibly corresponds to TRBD2 (5 bases). V gave up 4 bases and J gave up 2 bases, with 13 bases separating them. Per germline, CDR1 LGHNA and CDR2 YNFKEQ. There are 15 residues in the CDR3. In DNA form, the CDR3 reads TGTGCCAGCAGCCCCTCGAGCGGATCCACAGATACGCAGTATTTT. Protein: CASSPSSGSTDTQYF.

The chain is built from TRBV10-1 and TRBJ2-7, with a possible D match to TRBD1 (6 bases). V lost 3 bases, J lost 3 bases, and 15 bases lay in between. This CDR3 spans 15 amino acids. CDR1 is WNHNN and CDR2 is SYGVQD in the germline V gene (reference sequence). As DNA, the CDR3 is TGCGCCAGCAGTGACGACCTGGACAGCGACTACGAGCAGTACTTC. Its protein is CASSDDLDSDYEQYF.

This chain joins TRBV11-2 and TRBJ2-7; the match to TRBD1 covers 7 bases. V gave up 2 bases and J gave up 4 bases; unmatched junction bases: 8. Germline CDR1 is SGHAT and CDR2 is FQNNGV. The CDR3 has 15 amino acids. This CDR3 is CASSLMNRGGYEQYF. CDR3 sequence (DNA): TGTGCCAGCAGCTTAATGAACAGGGGCGGATACGAGCAGTACTTC.

The J gene is TRBJ2-2, the V gene TRBV11-3, with D maybe TRBD2 (5 bases). V dropped 5 bases and J dropped 7 bases, with 20 bases sitting between them. The CDR3 has 16 amino acids. Germline values: CDR1 SGHNT, CDR2 YENEEA. The CDR3 loop reads CASSPTPGGPGGELFF. CDR3 in DNA: TGTGCCAGCAGCCCTACCCCTGGAGGCCCGGGCGGGGAGCTGTTTTTT.

The chain links TRBV2 to TRBJ2-5; 15 bases are shared with TRBD2. This CDR3 region has 19 residues. Germline CDR1 is SNHLY and CDR2 is FYNNEI. J gave up 5 bases and V 0 bases, and 10 bases lay outside the gene matches. As DNA, the CDR3 is TGTGCCAGCAGTGAAGCATTGAAAGGGACTAGCGGGAGGTTGGAGACCCAGTACTTC. Protein sequence: CASSEALKGTSGRLETQYF.

V usage is TRBV7-9 and J usage is TRBJ2-7, with D possibly TRBD2 on 5 matching bases. The CDR3 loop spans 16 amino acids. The ends were cut back, 1 base at V and 0 bases at J, with 13 bases in the middle. The germline V gene encodes CDR1 SEHNR and CDR2 FQNEAQ (reference sequence). CDR3 DNA sequence: TGTGCCAGCAGCTTAGTTGGAGGCCGTAGCTCCTACGAGCAGTACTTC. This sequence encodes CASSLVGGRSSYEQYF.

The chain recombines TRBV30 with TRBJ1-2; D may be TRBD1 (6 bases). V lost 2 bases and J 8 bases, leaving 12 bases between the germline ends. Germline V gene lookup returns CDR1 GTSNPN and CDR2 SVGIG (reference sequence). The CDR3 runs 12 residues. CDR3 DNA sequence: TGTGCCTGGAGTATCGGACAGAAGGGCTACACCTTC. Translation gives CAWSIGQKGYTF.

V usage is TRBV5-1 and J usage is TRBJ2-2, with 7 bases identical to TRBD1. The CDR3 length is 15 residues. CDR1 is SGHRS, CDR2 YFSETQ, per germline. The V segment lost 4 bases and the J segment 3 bases; nucleotides outside the gene matches: 6. The CDR3: CASSGGQAYTGELFF. The DNA for the CDR3 is TGCGCCAGCAGCGGCGGACAGGCGTACACCGGGGAGCTGTTTTTT. Full variable domain (missing parts from reference TRBV5-1 and TRBJ2-2): KAGVTQTPRYLIKTRGQQVTLSCSPISGHRSVSWYQQTPGQGLQFLFEYFSETQRNKGNFPGRFSGRQFSNSRSEMNVSTLELGDSALYLCASSGGQAYTGELFFGEGSRLTVL.

V gene TRBV15 combines with J gene TRBJ1-5, with TRBD1 as a possible D gene (6 bases). This CDR3 is 15 amino acids long. V dropped 3 bases and J dropped 4 bases, with 13 bases sitting between them. CDR1 LNHNV and CDR2 YYDKDF come from the germline V gene (reference sequence). The CDR3 nucleotides are TGTGCCACCAGCAGTCTCGAGGGGGTAAATCAGCCCCAGCATTTT. It encodes CATSSLEGVNQPQHF.

This rearrangement joins TRBV4-2 to TRBJ2-2, with D perhaps TRBD2 (7 bases). CDR1 is LGHNA, CDR2 YNFKEQ, per germline. The CDR3 covers 16 residues. V lost 4 bases to trimming and J lost 6 bases, with 18 bases between them. CDR3 region: CASSPSGGRASGELFF. In DNA, the CDR3 is TGTGCCAGCAGCCCGTCCGGGGGGCGGGCCTCCGGGGAGCTGTTTTTT.